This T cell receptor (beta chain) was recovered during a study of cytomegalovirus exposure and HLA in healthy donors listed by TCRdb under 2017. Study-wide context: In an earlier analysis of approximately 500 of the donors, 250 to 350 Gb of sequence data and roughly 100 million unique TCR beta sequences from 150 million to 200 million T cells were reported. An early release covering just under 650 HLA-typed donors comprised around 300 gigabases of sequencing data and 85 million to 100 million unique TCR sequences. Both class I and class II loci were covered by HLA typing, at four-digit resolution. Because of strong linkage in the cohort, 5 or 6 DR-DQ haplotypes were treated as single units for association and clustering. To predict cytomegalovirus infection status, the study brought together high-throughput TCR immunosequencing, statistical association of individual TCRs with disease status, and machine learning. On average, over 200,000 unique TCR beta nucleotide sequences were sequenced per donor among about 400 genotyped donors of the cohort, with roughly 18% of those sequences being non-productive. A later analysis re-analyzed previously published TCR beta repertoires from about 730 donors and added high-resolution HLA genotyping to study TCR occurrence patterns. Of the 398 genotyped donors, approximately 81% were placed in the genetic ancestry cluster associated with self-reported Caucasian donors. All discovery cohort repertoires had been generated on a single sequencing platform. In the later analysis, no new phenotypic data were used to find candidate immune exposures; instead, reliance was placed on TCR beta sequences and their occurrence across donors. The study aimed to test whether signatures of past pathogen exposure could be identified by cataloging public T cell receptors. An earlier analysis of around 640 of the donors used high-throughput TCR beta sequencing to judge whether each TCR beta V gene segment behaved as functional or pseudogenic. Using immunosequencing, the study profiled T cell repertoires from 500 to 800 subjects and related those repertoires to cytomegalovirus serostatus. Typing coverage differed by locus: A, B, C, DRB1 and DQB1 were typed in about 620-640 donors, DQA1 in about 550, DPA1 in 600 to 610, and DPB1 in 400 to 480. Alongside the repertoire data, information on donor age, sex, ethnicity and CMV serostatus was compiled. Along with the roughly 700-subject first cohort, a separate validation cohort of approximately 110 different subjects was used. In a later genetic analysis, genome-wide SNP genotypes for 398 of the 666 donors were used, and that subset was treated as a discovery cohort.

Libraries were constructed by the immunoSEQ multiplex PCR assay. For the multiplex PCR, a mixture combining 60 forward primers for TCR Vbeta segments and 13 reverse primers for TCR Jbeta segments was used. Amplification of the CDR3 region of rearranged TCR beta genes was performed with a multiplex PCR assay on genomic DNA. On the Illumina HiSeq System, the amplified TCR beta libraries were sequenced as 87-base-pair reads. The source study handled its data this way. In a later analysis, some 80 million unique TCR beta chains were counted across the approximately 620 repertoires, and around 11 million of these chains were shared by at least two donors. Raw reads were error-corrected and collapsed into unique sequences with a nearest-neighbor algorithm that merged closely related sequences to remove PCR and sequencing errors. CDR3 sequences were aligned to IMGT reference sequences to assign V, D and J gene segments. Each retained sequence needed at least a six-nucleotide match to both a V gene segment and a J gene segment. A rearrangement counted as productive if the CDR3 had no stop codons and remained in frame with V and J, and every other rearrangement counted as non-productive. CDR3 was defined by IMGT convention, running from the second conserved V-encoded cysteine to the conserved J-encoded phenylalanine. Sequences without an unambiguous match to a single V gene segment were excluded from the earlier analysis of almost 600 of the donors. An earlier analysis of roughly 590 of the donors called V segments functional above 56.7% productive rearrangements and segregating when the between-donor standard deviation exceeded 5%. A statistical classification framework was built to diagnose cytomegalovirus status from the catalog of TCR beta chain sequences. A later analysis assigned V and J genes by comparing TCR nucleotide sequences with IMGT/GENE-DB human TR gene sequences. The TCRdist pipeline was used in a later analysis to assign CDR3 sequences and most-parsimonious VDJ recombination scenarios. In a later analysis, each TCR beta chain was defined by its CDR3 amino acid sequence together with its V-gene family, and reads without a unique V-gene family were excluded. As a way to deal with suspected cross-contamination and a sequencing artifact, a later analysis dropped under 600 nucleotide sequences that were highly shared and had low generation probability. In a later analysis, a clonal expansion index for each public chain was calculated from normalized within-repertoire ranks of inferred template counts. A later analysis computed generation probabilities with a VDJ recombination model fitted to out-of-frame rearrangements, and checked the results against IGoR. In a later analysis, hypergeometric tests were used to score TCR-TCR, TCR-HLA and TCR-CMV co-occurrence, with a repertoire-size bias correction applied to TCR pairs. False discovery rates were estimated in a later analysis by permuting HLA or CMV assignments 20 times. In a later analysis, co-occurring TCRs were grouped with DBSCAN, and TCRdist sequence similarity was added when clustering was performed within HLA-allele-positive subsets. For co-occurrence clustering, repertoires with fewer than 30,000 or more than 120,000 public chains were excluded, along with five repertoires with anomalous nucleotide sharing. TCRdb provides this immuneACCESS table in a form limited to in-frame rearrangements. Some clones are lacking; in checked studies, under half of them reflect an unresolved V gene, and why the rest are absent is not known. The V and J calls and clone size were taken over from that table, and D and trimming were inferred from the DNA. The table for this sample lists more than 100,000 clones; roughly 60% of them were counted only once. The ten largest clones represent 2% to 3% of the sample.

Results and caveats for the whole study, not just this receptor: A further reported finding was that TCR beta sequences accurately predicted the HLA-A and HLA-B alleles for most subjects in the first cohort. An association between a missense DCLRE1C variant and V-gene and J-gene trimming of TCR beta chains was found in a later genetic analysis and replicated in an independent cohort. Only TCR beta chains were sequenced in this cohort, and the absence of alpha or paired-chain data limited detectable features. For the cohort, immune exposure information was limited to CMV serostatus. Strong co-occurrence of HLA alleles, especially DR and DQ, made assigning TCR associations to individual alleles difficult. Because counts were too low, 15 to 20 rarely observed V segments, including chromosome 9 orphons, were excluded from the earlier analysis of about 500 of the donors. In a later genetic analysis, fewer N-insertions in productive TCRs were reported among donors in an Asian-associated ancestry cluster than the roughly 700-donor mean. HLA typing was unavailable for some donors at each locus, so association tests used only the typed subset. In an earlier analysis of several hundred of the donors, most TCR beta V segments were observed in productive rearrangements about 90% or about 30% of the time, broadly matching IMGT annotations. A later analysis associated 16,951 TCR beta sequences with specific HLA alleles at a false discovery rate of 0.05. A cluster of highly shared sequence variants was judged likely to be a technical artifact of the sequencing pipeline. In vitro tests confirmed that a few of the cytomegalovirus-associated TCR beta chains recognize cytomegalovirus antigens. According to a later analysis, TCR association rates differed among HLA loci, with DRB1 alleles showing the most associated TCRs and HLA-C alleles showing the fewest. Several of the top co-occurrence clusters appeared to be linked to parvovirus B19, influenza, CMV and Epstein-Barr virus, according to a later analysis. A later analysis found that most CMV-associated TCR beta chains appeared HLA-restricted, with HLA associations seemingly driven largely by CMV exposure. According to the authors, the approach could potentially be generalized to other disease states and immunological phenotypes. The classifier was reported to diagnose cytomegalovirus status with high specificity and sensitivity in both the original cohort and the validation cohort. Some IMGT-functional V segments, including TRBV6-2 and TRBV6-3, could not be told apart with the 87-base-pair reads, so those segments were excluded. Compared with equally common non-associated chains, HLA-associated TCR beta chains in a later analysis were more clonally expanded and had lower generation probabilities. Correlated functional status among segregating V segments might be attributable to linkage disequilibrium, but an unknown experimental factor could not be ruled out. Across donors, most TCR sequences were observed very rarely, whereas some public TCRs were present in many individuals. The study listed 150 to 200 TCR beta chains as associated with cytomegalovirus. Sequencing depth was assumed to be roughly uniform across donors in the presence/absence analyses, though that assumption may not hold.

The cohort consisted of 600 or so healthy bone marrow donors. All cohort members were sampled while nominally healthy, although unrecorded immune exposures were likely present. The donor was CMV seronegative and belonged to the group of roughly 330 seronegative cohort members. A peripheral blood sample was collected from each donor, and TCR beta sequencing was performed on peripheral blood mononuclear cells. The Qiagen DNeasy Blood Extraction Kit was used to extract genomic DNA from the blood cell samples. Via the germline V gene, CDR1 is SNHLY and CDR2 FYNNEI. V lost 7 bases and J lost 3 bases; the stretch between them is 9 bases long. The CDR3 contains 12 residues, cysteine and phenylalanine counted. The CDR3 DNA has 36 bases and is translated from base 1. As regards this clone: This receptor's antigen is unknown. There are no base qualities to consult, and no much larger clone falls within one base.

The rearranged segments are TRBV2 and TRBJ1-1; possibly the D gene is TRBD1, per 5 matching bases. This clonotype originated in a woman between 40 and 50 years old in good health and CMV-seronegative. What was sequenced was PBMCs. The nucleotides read TGTGCCAGCATTTGGGGGGACACTGAAGCTTTCTTT. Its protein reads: CASIWGDTEAFF.